The clone carrying this T cell receptor beta chain was picked up many times. The sample comes from a study of response to subunit inactivated influenza vaccine. This CDR3 comprises 15 residues. J lost 7 bases, V lost 5 bases, and 10 bases had no gene match. CDR1 SEHNR and CDR2 FQNEAQ come from the germline V gene (reference sequence). TCRdb processed the RT-PCR reads anew with MiXCR; each CDR3 protein has one entry. The sample has about 530,000 distinct CDR3 sequences; about 10% are singletons. The sample here was PBMCs from blood, taken on the day of vaccination. V gene TRBV7-9 combines with J gene TRBJ2-2; 7 nucleotides line up with TRBD2. This TCR was sampled from a middle-aged man who received an inactivated influenza vaccine. The CDR3 DNA reads as TGTGCCAGCAGCCCCCATCCAGGGAGGGTCGGGGAGCTGTTTTTT. This gives the protein CASSPHPGRVGELFF. Full variable domain (rest looked up from reference TRBV7-9 and TRBJ2-2): DTGVSQNPRHKITKRGQNVTFRCDPISEHNRLYWYRQTLGQGPEFLTYFQNEAQLEKSRLLSDRFSAERPKGSFSTLEIQRTEQGDSAMYLCASSPHPGRVGELFFGEGSRLTVL.